The table lists the clone carrying this T cell receptor beta chain with a few counts. What it binds is not known. The data were taken from a study of PD-L1 blockade in urothelial cancer. Study conclusions and caveats: Better survival was predicted by below-median pretreatment blood TCR clonality.

PCRs were each spiked with synthetic TCR analog templates. This table comes from immunoSEQ multiplex PCR, and its TCRdb copy is limited to in-frame clones, with some not included. The sample records around 27,000 clones, around 86% being singletons. Pretreatment and on-treatment samples were taken, numbering 1 to 8 per patient. Germline V gives CDR1 SGHDT, CDR2 YYEEEE. This CDR3 has 14 residues. After removal of 4 bases from V and 3 bases from J, the junction contained 4 bases not matched to a gene. J is TRBJ1-5 and V is TRBV5-6; the match to TRBD1 covers 7 bases. The sequencing here drew on PBMCs, taken around atezolizumab (anti-PD-L1) treatment. This TCR was sampled from a man between 50 and 59 years old with urothelial cancer. CDR3: CASSLGTVNQPQHF. The CDR3 DNA reads as TGTGCCAGCAGCCTAGGGACAGTCAATCAGCCCCAGCATTTT.